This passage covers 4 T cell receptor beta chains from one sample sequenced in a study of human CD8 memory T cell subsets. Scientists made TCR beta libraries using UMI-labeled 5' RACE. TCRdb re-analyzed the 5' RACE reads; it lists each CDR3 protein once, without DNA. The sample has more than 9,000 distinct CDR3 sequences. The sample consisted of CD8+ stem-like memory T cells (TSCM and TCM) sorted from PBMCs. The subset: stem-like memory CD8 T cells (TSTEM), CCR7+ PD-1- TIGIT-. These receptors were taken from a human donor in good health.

The CDR3 protein is CASSRQGAVHEQYF. This chain joins TRBV2 and TRBJ2-7; TCRdb reports TRBD1, a call that lacks DNA to check it against. There are 14 residues in the CDR3. Germline values: CDR1 SNHLY, CDR2 FYNNEI.

The CDR3 is CASSPGGASYNEQFF. The rearrangement uses TRBV12-3 or TRBV12-4 and TRBJ2-1; TCRdb's D gene call, TRBD1, goes unchecked for lack of DNA. The CDR3 has 15 amino acids.

The CDR3 loop reads CASSGPAGGFETQYF. The rearrangement links TRBV2 to TRBJ2-5; TCRdb outputs TRBD2, but without DNA this stays unchecked. Germline V gene data show CDR1 as SNHLY and CDR2 as FYNNEI. The length of the CDR3 is 15 residues.

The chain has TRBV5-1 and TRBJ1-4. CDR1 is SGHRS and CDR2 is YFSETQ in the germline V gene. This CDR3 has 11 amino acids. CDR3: CASSLEGKLFF.